These T cell receptor beta chains were read from a single sample in a study of cytomegalovirus exposure and HLA in healthy donors. Some clones are missing from TCRdb's copy, which holds only in-frame ones; the method was immunoSEQ multiplex PCR. The listing records tens of thousands of clones. The source material was PBMCs. Receptors originate from a woman between 50 and 59 years old in good health and CMV-seropositive. The CDR3 runs from the conserved cysteine through the conserved F or W. Fields, in order: V gene, CDR3 length, CDR3 protein.

TRBV7-2 | 14 | CASSLAHRGFGYTF
TRBV28 | 14 | CASSTGTPDRPQHF
TRBV11-1 | 14 | CASSLQGWTDTQYF
TRBV5-1 | 15 | CASSLRQGESSPLHF
TRBV28 | 14 | CASSFVGGRTAQHF
TRBV5-6 | 14 | CASSLTRTDYGYTF
TRBV5-1 | 13 | CASSLNRRYEQYF
TRBV5-1 | 15 | CASRLTTGVIYEQYF
TRBV6-5 | 12 | CASRGGGATQYF
TRBV27 | 15 | CASSPRDSWAGELFF
TRBV4-1 | 14 | CASSQDDRGGELFF
TRBV4-1 | 14 | CASSQEQGAGELFF
TRBV7-2 | 12 | CASSPGGQPQHF
TRBV4-2 | 16 | CASSQDASGQGYEQYF
TRBV2 | 15 | CASSEESGFQETQYF